Shown below are 7 T cell receptor beta chains from a single sample sequenced in a study of blood T cell repertoires in COVID-19. Sequencing used immunoSEQ multiplex PCR; TCRdb keeps in-frame clones, though not all of them. The sample consists of roughly 460,000 clones, around 90% of them appearing once. Sequenced input: peripheral blood. The source of these receptors is a man younger than 35 with COVID-19, enrolled during active disease.

This clone was observed a handful of times. The V and J genes are TRBV7-8 and TRBJ2-7; TRBD2 matches 7 bases. Germline V gene lookup returns CDR1 SGHVS and CDR2 FQNEAQ. Unmatched junction bases numbered 14, after V lost 5 bases and J lost 1 base. The CDR3 has 17 residues. This chain's CDR3 is CASSRGTSGTTSYEQYF. The CDR3 coding sequence is TGTGCCAGCAGCCGGGGAACGAGCGGGACCACATCCTACGAGCAGTACTTC.

CDR3 sequence: CSVRGRLSYNEQFF. The CDR3 DNA reads as TGCAGCGTCCGAGGGCGACTCTCCTACAATGAGCAGTTCTTC. This chain links TRBV29-1 with TRBJ2-1; D perhaps matches TRBD2 (5 bases). CDR1 is SQVTM and CDR2 is ANQGSEA in the germline V gene. This CDR3 spans 14 amino acids. The V gene lost 6 bases and the J gene lost 0 bases, with 12 bases spanning the gap.

V and J are TRBV10-3 and TRBJ1-1; D is undetermined. The V gene lost 0 bases and the J gene lost 1 base, with 9 bases spanning the gap. CDR3 length: 15 amino acids. Germline V gene data show CDR1 as ENHRY and CDR2 as SYGVKD. The CDR3 DNA reads TGTGCCATCAGTGAGTCGGGAGGGCAGAACACTGAAGCTTTCTTT. Translating it yields CAISESGGQNTEAFF.

The gene calls are TRBV18 and TRBJ1-2; D remains ambiguous. With 2 bases removed from V and 0 bases from J, the gap between germline ends came to 7 bases. This CDR3 has 14 residues. Germline CDR1 KGHSH, CDR2 LQKENI. The CDR3 bases are TGTGCCAGCTCACCATTGGGAGCTAACTATGGCTACACCTTC. This codes for CASSPLGANYGYTF.

A single count supports this clone. The V call is TRBV7-9, the J call TRBJ1-1, with 7 bases lining up with TRBD1. The length of the CDR3 is 14 residues. CDR1 is SEHNR, CDR2 FQNEAQ, per germline (reference sequence). J gave up 4 bases and V 2 bases, and 4 bases lay outside the gene matches. The CDR3 DNA reads as TGTGCCAGCAGCTTACTTTCAGGGGGCACTGAAGCTTTCTTT. Translating gives CASSLLSGGTEAFF.

CDR3 sequence: CASSQAGGRTGELFF. The CDR3 nucleotides read TGTGCCAGTAGCCAAGCGGGAGGGCGCACCGGGGAGCTGTTTTTT. The chain has TRBV19 and TRBJ2-2; TRBD2 matches at 10 bases. The V gene's germline CDR1 is LNHDA and CDR2 SQIVND (reference sequence). The CDR3 contains 15 residues. J gave up 4 bases and V 6 bases, and 5 bases lay outside the gene matches.

The chain joins TRBV14 to TRBJ1-6, with D uncertain. V lost 0 bases to trimming and J lost 6 bases, with 12 bases between them. In germline, CDR1 is SGHDN, CDR2 FVKESK. The length of the CDR3 is 16 residues. The CDR3 DNA sequence: TGTGCCAGCAGCCAAGAAGGTCGGGGTTTTAATTCACCCCTCCACTTT. It specifies CASSQEGRGFNSPLHF.